The 16 T cell receptor beta chains below all came from one sample that was sequenced in a study of blood T cell repertoires in COVID-19. The repertoire was sequenced with immunoSEQ multiplex PCR; TCRdb's copy has only in-frame clones and lacks some. The data hold about 210,000 clones, with 84% observed a single time. Source material: peripheral blood. The receptors come from a woman aged 50 to 60 with active or convalescent COVID-19.

This clone was counted once. The chain carries TRBV12-3 or TRBV12-4 and TRBJ1-5; 7 bases fit TRBD1. The V segment lost 7 bases and the J segment 6 bases; nucleotides outside the gene matches: 6. The CDR3 spans 13 residues. The DNA of the CDR3 is TGTGCCAGCACCGAGACAGGGATTCAGCCCCAGCATTTT. It encodes CASTETGIQPQHF.

The chain is built from TRBV5-1 and TRBJ2-1; 7 bases map to TRBD2. CDR3 size: 14 residues. V lost 0 bases and J lost 7; bases outside the gene matches: 4. The germline CDR1 and CDR2 sequences are SGHRS and YFSETQ. CDR3 sequence reads: CASSLEGSGNEQFF. DNA of the CDR3: TGCGCCAGCAGCTTGGAAGGTAGCGGGAATGAGCAGTTCTTC. The variable domain in full, with the rest retrieved from reference TRBV5-1 and TRBJ2-1, is KAGVTQTPRYLIKTRGQQVTLSCSPISGHRSVSWYQQTPGQGLQFLFEYFSETQRNKGNFPGRFSGRQFSNSRSEMNVSTLELGDSALYLCASSLEGSGNEQFFGPGTRLTVL.

V is TRBV29-1 and J is TRBJ2-7, with 9 bases aligning to TRBD2. Germline assignment: CDR1 SQVTM and CDR2 ANQGSEA. This CDR3 spans 15 amino acids. Unmatched junction bases numbered 8, after V lost 3 bases and J lost 2 bases. The CDR3, as DNA: TGCAGCGTTGAGGCCCCAGCGGGAGGAGCCTACGAGCAGTACTTC. Protein: CSVEAPAGGAYEQYF.

This clone was observed once. The chain is built from TRBV18 and TRBJ2-7; 7 bases line up with TRBD1. Germline CDR1 is KGHSH and CDR2 is LQKENI. The length of the CDR3 is 13 residues. Trimming took 4 bases from V and 3 from J; bases not matched to a gene: 3. Here the CDR3 DNA reads TGTGCCAGCTCACGGGGACAGCTCTACGAGCAGTACGTC. It yields the protein CASSRGQLYEQYV.

This sequence joins TRBV24-1 and TRBJ2-1, with 7 bases matching TRBD2. V dropped 3 bases and J dropped 0; count of bases not matched to a gene: 13. The germline gives CDR1 KGHDR, CDR2 SFDVKD. The CDR3 is made up of 19 amino acids. The DNA for the CDR3 is TGTGCCACCAGTGATCTCGATCCTAGCGGAGCCGGCTCCTACAATGAGCAGTTCTTC. Its translation is CATSDLDPSGAGSYNEQFF.

The rearrangement links TRBV18 to TRBJ1-2; no clear D gene. Trimming pared 3 bases from V and 3 bases from J, leaving 8 bases between. CDR1 is KGHSH and CDR2 is LQKENI in the germline V gene. The CDR3 has 13 residues. The CDR3: CASSPSSDYGYTF. The DNA for the CDR3 is TGTGCCAGCTCACCGTCTTCGGACTATGGCTACACCTTC. Combining the CDR3 with reference TRBV18 and TRBJ1-2 gives the whole variable domain NAGVMQNPRHLVRRRGQEARLRCSPMKGHSHVYWYRQLPEEGLKFMVYLQKENIIDESGMPKERFSAEFPKEGPSILRIQQVVRGDSAAYFCASSPSSDYGYTFGSGTRLTVV.

The chain recombines TRBV28 with TRBJ1-2; D possibly corresponds to TRBD1 (5 bases). V was pared by 3 bases and J by 3 bases, with 8 bases between. The length of the CDR3 is 13 residues. Looked up from germline, CDR1 is MDHEN and CDR2 is SYDVKM. As DNA, the CDR3 is TGTGCCAGCAGTTTCAGCAGGGACTATGGCTACACCTTC. Its translation is CASSFSRDYGYTF.

The CDR3: CASSLESGLAGGSYEQYF. Here the CDR3 DNA reads TGTGCCAGCAGCTTAGAATCGGGACTAGCGGGCGGCTCCTACGAGCAGTACTTC. This chain uses TRBV7-9 with TRBJ2-7; 12 nucleotides align to TRBD2. The length of the CDR3 is 18 residues. Unmatched junction bases numbered 7, after V lost 1 base and J lost 0 bases. The germline CDR1 and CDR2 sequences are SEHNR and FQNEAQ (reference sequence).

The chain recombines TRBV19 with TRBJ2-5; 8 bases match TRBD2. The CDR3 spans 15 residues. V gave up 5 bases and J gave up 0 bases; unmatched junction bases: 5. CDR1 and CDR2 (germline): LNHDA, SQIVND (reference sequence). CDR3 sequence: CASSAPRGDQETQYF. The DNA for the CDR3 is TGTGCCAGTAGTGCTCCGCGGGGGGACCAAGAGACCCAGTACTTC.

The chain recombines TRBV5-1 with TRBJ1-1; TRBD1 matches at 8 bases. V was clipped by 5 bases and J by 1 base; unmatched bases: 4. The CDR3 sequence is 14 residues long. Per the germline V gene, CDR1 is SGHRS and CDR2 is YFSETQ. CDR3 in DNA: TGCGCCAGCAGGACAGGGGCCGGGAACACTGAAGCTTTCTTT. Translation: CASRTGAGNTEAFF.

The chain links TRBV3-1 (or the pseudogene TRBV3-2) to TRBJ2-5, with 9 bases that match TRBD2. The CDR3 extends over 14 amino acids. CDR1 LGHDT and CDR2 YNNKEL come from the germline V gene (reference sequence). Unmatched junction bases numbered 7, after V lost 4 bases and J lost 7 bases. The CDR3 region has the DNA TGTGCCAGCAGCCCTATAGCGGGGGCGGGGACCCAGTACTTC. As protein: CASSPIAGAGTQYF.

V is TRBV19 and J is TRBJ1-1; TRBD1 is a possible D gene (6 bases). V gave up 4 bases and J gave up 4 bases, with 16 bases separating them. Germline CDR1 LNHDA, CDR2 SQIVND (reference sequence). This CDR3 comprises 15 residues. The CDR3 nucleotides read TGTGCCAGTAGTACAGCCCAGGGGCGAATCACTGAAGCTTTCTTT. Its translation is CASSTAQGRITEAFF.

This sequence joins TRBV7-9 and TRBJ1-1; 8 nucleotides line up with TRBD1. This CDR3 has 14 amino acids. Germline trimming cut 6 bases from V and 1 base from J; bases unmatched to any gene: 4. CDR1 SEHNR and CDR2 FQNEAQ come from the germline V gene (reference sequence). This CDR3 is CASRQGVGNTEAFF. DNA for the CDR3: TGTGCCAGCAGACAGGGGGTAGGGAACACTGAAGCTTTCTTT.

In this sample, this clone turned up a few times. The J gene is TRBJ1-5, the V gene TRBV4-1; D ambiguous. There are 15 residues in the CDR3. The V end lost 0 bases, the J end lost 7 bases, and 13 bases lay between the germline ends. Germline V gene sequence: CDR1 MGHRA, CDR2 YSYEKL. The CDR3 coding sequence is TGCGCCAGCAGCCAAGATTTGGCTTGGAGGCAGCCCCAGCATTTT. As protein: CASSQDLAWRQPQHF.

V usage is TRBV7-3 and J usage is TRBJ1-6; D uncertain. V shed 5 bases and J shed 6 bases, with 8 bases lying between them. The germline gives CDR1 SGHTA, CDR2 FQGTGA. This CDR3 comprises 13 residues. CDR3 sequence reads: CASSLYPNSPLHF. The CDR3, as DNA: TGTGCCAGCAGCCTATACCCTAATTCACCCCTCCACTTT. The whole variable domain, remainder taken from reference TRBV7-3 and TRBJ1-6, is GAGVSQTPSNKVTEKGKYVELRCDPISGHTALYWYRQSLGQGPEFLIYFQGTGAADDSGLPNDRFFAVRPEGSVSTLKIQRTERGDSAVYLCASSLYPNSPLHFGNGTRLTVT.

V is TRBV4-1 and J is TRBJ2-5; possibly TRBD1 for D (6 bases). Between the trimmed V and J ends, which lost 0 bases and 7 bases, there was a span of 15 bases. Germline V gene lookup returns CDR1 MGHRA and CDR2 YSYEKL. This CDR3 contains 15 residues. As DNA, the CDR3 is TGCGCCAGCAGCCAAGATCAGGGGAAGAGGGGGACCCAGTACTTC. The encoded protein is CASSQDQGKRGTQYF.